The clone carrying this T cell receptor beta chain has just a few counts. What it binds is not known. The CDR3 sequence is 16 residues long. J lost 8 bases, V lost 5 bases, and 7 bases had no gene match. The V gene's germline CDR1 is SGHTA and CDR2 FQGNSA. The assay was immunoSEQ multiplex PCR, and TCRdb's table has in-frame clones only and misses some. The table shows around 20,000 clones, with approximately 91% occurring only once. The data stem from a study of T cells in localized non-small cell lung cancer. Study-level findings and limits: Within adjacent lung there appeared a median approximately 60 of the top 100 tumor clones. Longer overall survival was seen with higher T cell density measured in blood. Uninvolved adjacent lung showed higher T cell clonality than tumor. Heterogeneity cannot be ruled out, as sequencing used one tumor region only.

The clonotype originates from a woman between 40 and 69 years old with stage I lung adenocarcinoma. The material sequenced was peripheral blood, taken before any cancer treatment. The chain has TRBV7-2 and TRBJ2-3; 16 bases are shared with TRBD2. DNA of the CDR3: TGTGCCAGCAGCCTTCTGGGACTAGCGGGAGGGGGTACGCAGTATTTT. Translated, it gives CASSLLGLAGGGTQYF.